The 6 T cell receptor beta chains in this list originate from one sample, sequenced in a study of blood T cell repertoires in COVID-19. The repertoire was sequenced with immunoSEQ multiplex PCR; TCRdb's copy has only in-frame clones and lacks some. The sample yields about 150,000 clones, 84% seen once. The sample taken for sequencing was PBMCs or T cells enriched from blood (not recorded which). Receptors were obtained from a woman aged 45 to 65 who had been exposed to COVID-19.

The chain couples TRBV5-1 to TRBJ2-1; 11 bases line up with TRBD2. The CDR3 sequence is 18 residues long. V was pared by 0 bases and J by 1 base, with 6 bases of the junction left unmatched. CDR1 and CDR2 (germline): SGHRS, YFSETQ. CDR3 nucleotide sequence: TGCGCCAGCAGCTTGGCACTAGCGGGGGTGACATCCTACAATGAGCAGTTCTTC. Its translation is CASSLALAGVTSYNEQFF.

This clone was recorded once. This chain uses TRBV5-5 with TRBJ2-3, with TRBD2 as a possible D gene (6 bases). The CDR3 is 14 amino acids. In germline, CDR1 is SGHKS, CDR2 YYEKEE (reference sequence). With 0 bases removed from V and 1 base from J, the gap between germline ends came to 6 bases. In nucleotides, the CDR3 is TGTGCCAGCAGCTTGGCTAGCGGCACAGATACGCAGTATTTT. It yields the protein CASSLASGTDTQYF. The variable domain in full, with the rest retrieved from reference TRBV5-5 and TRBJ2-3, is DAGVTQSPTHLIKTRGQQVTLRCSPISGHKSVSWYQQVLGQGPQFIFQYYEKEERGRGNFPDRFSARQFPNYSSELNVNALLLGDSALYLCASSLASGTDTQYFGPGTRLTVL.

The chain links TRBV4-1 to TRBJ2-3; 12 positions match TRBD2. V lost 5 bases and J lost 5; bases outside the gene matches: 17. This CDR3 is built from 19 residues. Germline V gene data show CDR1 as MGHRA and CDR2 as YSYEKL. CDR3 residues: CASSKVPWEGLAGQDTQYF. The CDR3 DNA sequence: TGCGCCAGCAGCAAAGTCCCCTGGGAAGGACTAGCGGGGCAAGATACGCAGTATTTT.

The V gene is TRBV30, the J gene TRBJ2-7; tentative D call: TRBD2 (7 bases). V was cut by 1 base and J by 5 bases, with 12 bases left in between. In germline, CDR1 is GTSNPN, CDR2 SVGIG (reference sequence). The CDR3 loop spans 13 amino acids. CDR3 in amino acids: CAWSGGGYHEQYF. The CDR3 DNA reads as TGTGCCTGGAGTGGGGGGGGCTACCACGAGCAGTACTTC.

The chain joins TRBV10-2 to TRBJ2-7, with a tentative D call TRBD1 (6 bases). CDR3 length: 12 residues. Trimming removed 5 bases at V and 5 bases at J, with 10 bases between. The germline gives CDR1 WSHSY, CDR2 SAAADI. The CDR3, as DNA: TGCGCCAGCAGTCTACAGGGTCACGAGCAGTACTTC. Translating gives CASSLQGHEQYF.

In DNA, the CDR3 is TGTGCCAGTAGCGGCACAGCAGATAATTCACCCCTCCACTTT. Residues: CASSGTADNSPLHF. The chain couples TRBV19 to TRBJ1-6, with D unresolved. Germline V gives CDR1 LNHDA, CDR2 SQIVND (reference sequence). Between the trimmed V and J ends, which lost 6 bases and 5 bases, there was a span of 11 bases. The CDR3 is 14 residues long.